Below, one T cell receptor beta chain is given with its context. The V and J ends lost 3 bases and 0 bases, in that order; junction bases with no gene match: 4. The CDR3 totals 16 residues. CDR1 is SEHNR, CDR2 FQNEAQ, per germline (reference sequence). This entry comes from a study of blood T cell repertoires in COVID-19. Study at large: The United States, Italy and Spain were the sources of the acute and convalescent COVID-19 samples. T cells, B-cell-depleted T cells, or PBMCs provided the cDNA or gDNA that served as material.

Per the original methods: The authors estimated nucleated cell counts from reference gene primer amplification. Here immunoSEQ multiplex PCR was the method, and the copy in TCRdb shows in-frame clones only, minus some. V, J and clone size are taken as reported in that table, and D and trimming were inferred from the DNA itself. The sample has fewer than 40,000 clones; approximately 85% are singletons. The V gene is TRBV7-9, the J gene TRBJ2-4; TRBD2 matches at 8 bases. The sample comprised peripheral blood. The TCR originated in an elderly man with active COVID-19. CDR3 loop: CASSFGSGGAKNIQYF. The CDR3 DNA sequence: TGTGCCAGCAGCTTTGGGAGCGGGGGAGCCAAAAACATTCAGTACTTC.